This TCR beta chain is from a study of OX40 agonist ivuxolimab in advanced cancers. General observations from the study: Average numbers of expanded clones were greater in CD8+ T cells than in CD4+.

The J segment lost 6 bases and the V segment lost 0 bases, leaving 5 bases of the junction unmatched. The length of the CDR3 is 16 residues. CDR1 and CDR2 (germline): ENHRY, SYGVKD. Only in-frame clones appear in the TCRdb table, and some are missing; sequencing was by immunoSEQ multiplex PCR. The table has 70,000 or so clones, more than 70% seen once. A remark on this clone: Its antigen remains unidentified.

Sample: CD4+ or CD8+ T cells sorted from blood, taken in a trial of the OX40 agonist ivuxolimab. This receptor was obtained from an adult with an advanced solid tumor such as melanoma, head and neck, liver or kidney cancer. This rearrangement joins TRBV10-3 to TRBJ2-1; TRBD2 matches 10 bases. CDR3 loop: CAISESRAGGPNEQFF. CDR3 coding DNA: TGTGCCATCAGTGAGTCACGAGCGGGGGGGCCCAATGAGCAGTTCTTC.